This T cell receptor (beta chain) originates from a study of cytotoxic CD8 clonotypes in ibrutinib-treated CLL. Study background: Roughly 10 relapsed/refractory, more than 14 treatment-naive; around 18 IGHV unmutated.

Produced via immunoSEQ multiplex PCR; TCRdb's table is partial and in-frame only. The sample consists of nearly 100,000 clones, around four fifths of them appearing once. With 3 bases removed from V and 1 base from J, the gap between germline ends came to 10 bases. The CDR3 is 14 residues long. The germline V gene encodes CDR1 SGDLS and CDR2 YYNGEE. Sample: PBMCs, taken after 12 months of ibrutinib treatment. This chain links TRBV9 with TRBJ1-1; perhaps TRBD1 as D (6 bases). This TCR derives from a human donor with chronic lymphocytic leukemia. For the CDR3, the DNA is TGTGCCAGCAGCGCACAGGGACCGAACACTGAAGCTTTCTTT. Translation gives CASSAQGPNTEAFF.